One and the same sample provided the 12 T cell receptor beta chains below, sequenced in a study of cytomegalovirus exposure and HLA in healthy donors. The study ran its PCR with 60 Vbeta and 13 Jbeta primers. Repertoires were generated with immunoSEQ multiplex PCR, while TCRdb's copy carries only in-frame clones and drops some. The sample includes around 99,000 clones, about 81% seen only once; the top ten take 2.7%. The sequenced sample was PBMCs. Receptor source: a man in his thirties or forties in good health and CMV-seropositive.

The chain carries TRBV19 and TRBJ1-1; possibly TRBD1 for D (5 bases). The CDR3 extends over 13 amino acids. CDR1 is LNHDA and CDR2 is SQIVND in the germline V gene (reference sequence). Trimming cost V 2 bases and J 6 bases, with 10 bases left between them. Here the CDR3 reads CASSIRQTAEAFF. CDR3 in DNA: TGTGCCAGTAGTATACGACAGACAGCTGAAGCTTTCTTT.

CDR3 DNA: TGTGCCAGTAGTATAGGATTCAGGGACAGGGGCAATCAGCCCCAGCATTTT. Encoded protein: CASSIGFRDRGNQPQHF. V is TRBV19 and J is TRBJ1-5, with 9 bases that match TRBD1. Germline assignment: CDR1 LNHDA and CDR2 SQIVND (reference sequence). This CDR3 region has 17 residues. The V gene end was trimmed by 1 base and the J gene end by 2 bases; junction bases not matched to a gene: 6.

The chain employs TRBV5-4 and TRBJ1-5; D is unclear. Trimming stripped 0 bases from V and 7 bases from J, with 8 bases between. This CDR3 region has 13 residues. CDR1 and CDR2 from the germline V gene are SGHNT and YYREEE (reference sequence). Written as DNA, the CDR3 is TGTGCCAGCAGCTTGGATTCAGGCCAGCCCCAGCATTTT. The encoded protein is CASSLDSGQPQHF.

The chain has TRBV10-3 and TRBJ2-3; unclear D gene. The CDR3 has 15 amino acids. Germline V lookup: CDR1 ENHRY, CDR2 SYGVKD. Trimming took 6 bases from V and 2 from J, leaving 15 bases between them. The CDR3 spells CAISNNIAYTDTQYF. Written as DNA, the CDR3 is TGTGCCATCAGCAACAATATAGCATACACAGATACGCAGTATTTT.

The genes are TRBV5-6 and TRBJ1-2; D gene unclear. The CDR3 totals 17 residues. The germline CDR1 and CDR2 sequences are SGHDT and YYEEEE. Trimming shortened V by 0 bases and J by 5 bases, and 20 bases separated the two germline ends. The CDR3, as DNA: TGTGCCAGCAGCTTGGATTTCCGGGCAGCGGCCCTTTATGGCTACACCTTC. Its translation is CASSLDFRAAALYGYTF.

This clone was seen once. Its ends do not fully match the called genes, so a read error is possible. The chain recombines TRBV19 with TRBJ2-4; D is perhaps TRBD2 (5 bases). Germline lookup yields CDR1 LNHDA and CDR2 SQIVND (reference sequence). This CDR3 is built from 15 residues. Here the CDR3 reads CASSKIELAKNSQYF. CDR3 nucleotides: TGTGCCAGTAGTAAGATAGAGCTAGCCAAAAACAGTCAGTACTTC.

The chain combines TRBV9 with TRBJ1-3; the D is unclear. The CDR3 is 14 residues long. Germline CDR1 is SGDLS and CDR2 is YYNGEE. Trimming stripped 1 base from V and 2 bases from J, with 7 bases between. This chain's CDR3 is CASSVRGAGNTIYF. DNA for the CDR3: TGTGCCAGCAGCGTACGCGGCGCTGGAAACACCATATATTTT. Full variable domain (outside the CDR3, taken from reference TRBV9 and TRBJ1-3): DSGVTQTPKHLITATGQRVTLRCSPRSGDLSVYWYQQSLDQGLQFLIQYYNGEERAKGNILERFSAQQFPDLHSELNLSSLELGDSALYFCASSVRGAGNTIYFGEGSWLTVV.

J is TRBJ1-3 and V is TRBV5-1; D might be TRBD1 (6 bases). Per germline, CDR1 SGHRS and CDR2 YFSETQ. This CDR3 comprises 16 residues. V dropped 0 bases and J dropped 2 bases, with 12 bases sitting between them. The CDR3 sequence: CASSLDRVGTGNTIYF. CDR3 bases: TGCGCCAGCAGCTTGGACAGGGTCGGAACTGGAAACACCATATATTTT.

The rearrangement joins TRBV29-1 to TRBJ2-3; 9 positions match TRBD2. The CDR3 runs to 14 residues. The germline V gene has CDR1 SQVTM and CDR2 ANQGSEA. The V and J ends lost 8 bases and 2 bases, in that order; junction bases with no gene match: 8. This CDR3 reads CSRLAGLFTDTQYF. CDR3 DNA: TGCAGCAGGCTAGCGGGGCTATTCACAGATACGCAGTATTTT.

A few counts support this clone. The J gene is TRBJ1-6, the V gene TRBV18, with a tentative D call TRBD1 (5 bases). The CDR3 runs to 15 residues. The V gene's germline CDR1 is KGHSH and CDR2 LQKENI. V was trimmed by 3 bases and J by 7 bases, leaving 13 bases between them. CDR3 in DNA: TGTGCCAGCTCACCCGACAGTTTGCAGAATTCACCCCTCCACTTT. This translates into CASSPDSLQNSPLHF.

The chain couples TRBV7-8 to TRBJ2-2, with TRBD1 matching over 7 bases. After removal of 5 bases from V and 4 bases from J, the junction contained 7 bases not matched to a gene. Germline V lookup: CDR1 SGHVS, CDR2 FQNEAQ. The CDR3 covers 15 residues. The CDR3 DNA is TGTGCCAGCAGCAATTCCGGGACAGTCACCGGGGAGCTGTTTTTT. This gives the protein CASSNSGTVTGELFF.

This clone was counted a few times. The rearrangement joins TRBV27 to TRBJ2-7, with D possibly TRBD1 on 7 matching bases. The V end was cut by 8 bases, the J end by 4 bases, with 15 bases between. Germline V gene sequence: CDR1 MNHEY, CDR2 SMNVEV (reference sequence). CDR3 length: 13 residues. The CDR3 is CASAAGQSYEQYF. The DNA for the CDR3 is TGTGCCAGCGCGGCGGGACAGTCTTACGAGCAGTACTTC.